A single sample is the source of the 2 T cell receptor beta chains below, sequenced in a study of control samples from healthy donors and cancer patients. Measured with immunoSEQ multiplex PCR; TCRdb has only the in-frame clones, and not every one. The sample has approximately 220,000 clones, 85% to 95% seen once. Sequenced input: blood. All receptors derive from a man over 45 in good health.

The genes are TRBV10-3 and TRBJ2-5; D is perhaps TRBD1 (6 bases). The CDR3 has 13 amino acids. Germline assignment: CDR1 ENHRY and CDR2 SYGVKD. The V gene lost 3 bases and the J gene lost 2 bases, with 7 bases spanning the gap. The CDR3 spells CAISDGQQETQYF. The CDR3 nucleotides read TGTGCCATCAGTGATGGACAGCAAGAGACCCAGTACTTC.

This clone has just one count. The V and J genes are TRBV28 and TRBJ1-2; TRBD1 matches 10 bases. V lost 6 bases, J lost 4 bases, and 5 bases stayed unmatched. The CDR3 spans 14 residues. Germline V gene sequence: CDR1 MDHEN, CDR2 SYDVKM. The CDR3 DNA reads TGTGCCAGCAGGGCGGGACAGGGGATCTATGGCTACACCTTC. It translates to CASRAGQGIYGYTF.